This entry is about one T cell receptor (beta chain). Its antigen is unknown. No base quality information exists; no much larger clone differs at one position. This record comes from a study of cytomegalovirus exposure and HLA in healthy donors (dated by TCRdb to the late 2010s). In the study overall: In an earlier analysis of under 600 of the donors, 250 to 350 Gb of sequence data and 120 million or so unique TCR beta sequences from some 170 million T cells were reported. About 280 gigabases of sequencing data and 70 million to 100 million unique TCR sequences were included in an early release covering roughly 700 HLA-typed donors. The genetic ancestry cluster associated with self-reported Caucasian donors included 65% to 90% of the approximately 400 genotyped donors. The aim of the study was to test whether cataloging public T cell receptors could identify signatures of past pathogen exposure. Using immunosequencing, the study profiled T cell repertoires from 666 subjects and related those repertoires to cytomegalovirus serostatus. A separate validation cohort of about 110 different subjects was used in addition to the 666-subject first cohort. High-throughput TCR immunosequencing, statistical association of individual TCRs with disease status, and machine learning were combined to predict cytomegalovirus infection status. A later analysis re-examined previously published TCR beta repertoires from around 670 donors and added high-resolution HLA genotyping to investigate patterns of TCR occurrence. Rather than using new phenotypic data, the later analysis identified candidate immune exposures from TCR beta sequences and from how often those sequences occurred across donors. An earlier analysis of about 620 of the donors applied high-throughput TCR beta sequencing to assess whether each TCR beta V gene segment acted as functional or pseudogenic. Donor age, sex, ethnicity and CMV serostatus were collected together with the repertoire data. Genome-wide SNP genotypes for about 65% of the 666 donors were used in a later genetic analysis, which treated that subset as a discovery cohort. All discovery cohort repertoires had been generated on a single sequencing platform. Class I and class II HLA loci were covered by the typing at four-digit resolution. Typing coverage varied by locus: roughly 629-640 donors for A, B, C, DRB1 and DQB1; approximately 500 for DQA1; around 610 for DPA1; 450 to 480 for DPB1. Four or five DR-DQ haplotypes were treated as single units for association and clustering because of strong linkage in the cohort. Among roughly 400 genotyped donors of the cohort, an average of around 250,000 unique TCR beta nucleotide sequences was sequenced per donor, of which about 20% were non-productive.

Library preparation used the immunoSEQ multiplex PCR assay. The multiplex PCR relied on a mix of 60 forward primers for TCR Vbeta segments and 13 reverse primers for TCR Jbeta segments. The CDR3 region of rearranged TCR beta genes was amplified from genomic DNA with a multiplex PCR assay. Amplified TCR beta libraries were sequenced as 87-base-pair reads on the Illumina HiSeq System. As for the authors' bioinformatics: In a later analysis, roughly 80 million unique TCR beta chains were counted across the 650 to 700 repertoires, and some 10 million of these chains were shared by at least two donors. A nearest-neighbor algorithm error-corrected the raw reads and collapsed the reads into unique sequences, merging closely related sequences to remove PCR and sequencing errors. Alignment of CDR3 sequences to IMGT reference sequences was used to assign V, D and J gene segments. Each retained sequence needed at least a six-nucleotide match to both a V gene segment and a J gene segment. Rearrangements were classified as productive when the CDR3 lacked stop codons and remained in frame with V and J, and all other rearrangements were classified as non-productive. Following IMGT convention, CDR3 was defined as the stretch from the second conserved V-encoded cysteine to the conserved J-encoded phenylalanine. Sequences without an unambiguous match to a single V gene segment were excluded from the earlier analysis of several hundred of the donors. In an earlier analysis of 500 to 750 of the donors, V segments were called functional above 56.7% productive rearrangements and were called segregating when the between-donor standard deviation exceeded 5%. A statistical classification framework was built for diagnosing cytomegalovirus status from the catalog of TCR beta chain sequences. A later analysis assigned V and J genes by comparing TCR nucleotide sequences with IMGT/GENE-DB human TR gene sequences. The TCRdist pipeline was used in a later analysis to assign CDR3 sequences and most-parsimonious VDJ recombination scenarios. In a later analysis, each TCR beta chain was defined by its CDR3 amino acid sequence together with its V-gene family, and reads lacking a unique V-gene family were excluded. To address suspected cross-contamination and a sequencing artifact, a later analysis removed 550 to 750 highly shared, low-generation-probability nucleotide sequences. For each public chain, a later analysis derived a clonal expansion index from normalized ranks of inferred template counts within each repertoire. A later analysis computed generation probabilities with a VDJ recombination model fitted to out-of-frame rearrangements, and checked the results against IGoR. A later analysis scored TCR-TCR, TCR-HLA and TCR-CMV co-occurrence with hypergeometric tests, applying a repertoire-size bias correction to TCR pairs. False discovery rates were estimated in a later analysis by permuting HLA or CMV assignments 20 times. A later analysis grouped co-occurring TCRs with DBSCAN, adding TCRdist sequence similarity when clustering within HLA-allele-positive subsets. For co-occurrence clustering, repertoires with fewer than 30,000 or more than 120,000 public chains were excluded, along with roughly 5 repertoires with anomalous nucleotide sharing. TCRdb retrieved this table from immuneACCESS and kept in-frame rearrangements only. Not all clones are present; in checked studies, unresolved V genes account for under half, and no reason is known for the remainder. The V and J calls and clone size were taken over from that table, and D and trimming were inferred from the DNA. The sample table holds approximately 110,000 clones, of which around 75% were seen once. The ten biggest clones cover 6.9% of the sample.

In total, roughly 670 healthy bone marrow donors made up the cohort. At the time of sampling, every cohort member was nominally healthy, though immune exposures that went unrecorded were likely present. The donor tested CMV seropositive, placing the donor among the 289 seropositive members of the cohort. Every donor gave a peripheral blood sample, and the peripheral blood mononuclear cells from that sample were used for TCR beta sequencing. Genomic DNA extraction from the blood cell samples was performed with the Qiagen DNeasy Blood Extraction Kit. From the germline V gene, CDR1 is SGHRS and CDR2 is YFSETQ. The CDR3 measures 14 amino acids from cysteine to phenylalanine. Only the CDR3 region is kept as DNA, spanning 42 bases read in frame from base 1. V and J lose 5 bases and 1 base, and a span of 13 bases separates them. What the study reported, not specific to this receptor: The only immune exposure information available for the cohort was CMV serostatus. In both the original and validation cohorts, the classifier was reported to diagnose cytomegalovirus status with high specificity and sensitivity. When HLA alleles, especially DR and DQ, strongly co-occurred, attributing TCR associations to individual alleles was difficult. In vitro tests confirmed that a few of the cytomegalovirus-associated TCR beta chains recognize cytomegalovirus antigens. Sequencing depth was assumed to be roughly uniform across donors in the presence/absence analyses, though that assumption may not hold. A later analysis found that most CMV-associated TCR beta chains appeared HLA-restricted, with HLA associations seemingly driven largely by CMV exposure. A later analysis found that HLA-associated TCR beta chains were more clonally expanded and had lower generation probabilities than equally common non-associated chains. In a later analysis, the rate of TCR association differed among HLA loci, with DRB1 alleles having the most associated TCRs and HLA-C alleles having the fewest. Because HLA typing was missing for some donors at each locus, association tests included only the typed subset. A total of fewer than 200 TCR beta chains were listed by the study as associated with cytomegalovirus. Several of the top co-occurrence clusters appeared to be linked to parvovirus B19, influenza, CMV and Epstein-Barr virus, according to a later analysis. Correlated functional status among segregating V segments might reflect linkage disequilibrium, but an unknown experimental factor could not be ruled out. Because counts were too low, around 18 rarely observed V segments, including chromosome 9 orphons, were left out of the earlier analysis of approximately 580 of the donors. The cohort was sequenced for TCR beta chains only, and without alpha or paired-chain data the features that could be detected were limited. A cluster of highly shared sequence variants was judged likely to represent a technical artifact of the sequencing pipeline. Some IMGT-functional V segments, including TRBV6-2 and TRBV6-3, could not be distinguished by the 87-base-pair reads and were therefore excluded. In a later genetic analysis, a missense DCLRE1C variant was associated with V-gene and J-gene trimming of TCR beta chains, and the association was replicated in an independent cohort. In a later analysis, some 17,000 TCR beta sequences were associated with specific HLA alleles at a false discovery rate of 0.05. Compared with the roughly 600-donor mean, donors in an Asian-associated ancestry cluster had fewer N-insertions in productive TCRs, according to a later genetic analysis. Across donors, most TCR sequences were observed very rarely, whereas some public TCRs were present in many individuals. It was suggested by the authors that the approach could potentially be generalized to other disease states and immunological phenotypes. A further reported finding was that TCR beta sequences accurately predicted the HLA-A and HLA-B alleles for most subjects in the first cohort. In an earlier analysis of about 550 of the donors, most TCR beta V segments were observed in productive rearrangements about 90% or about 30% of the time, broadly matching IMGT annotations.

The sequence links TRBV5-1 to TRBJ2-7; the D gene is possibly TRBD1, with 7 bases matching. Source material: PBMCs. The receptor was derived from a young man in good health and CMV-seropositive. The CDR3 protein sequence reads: CASSQQGTSYEQYF. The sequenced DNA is TGCGCCAGCAGTCAACAGGGGACTTCCTACGAGCAGTACTTC.